This TCR beta chain emerged from a study of blood T cells in healthy people across ages. General observations from the study: Lack of knowledge of donor CMV status possibly confounded expanded clonotype changes. In long-lived donors, naive CD4+ cell counts and diversity exceeded those of aged donors.

Germline V lookup: CDR1 SEHNR, CDR2 FQNEAQ (reference sequence). CDR3 length equals 14 residues. V lost 5 bases and J lost 2, with 12 bases in between. With regard to this clonotype: Its specificity is not known.

Alongside a J-beta primer mix, a sample-barcoded 5' primer served in a second PCR lasting roughly 6 to 12 cycles. From the 5' RACE reads, TCRdb called clonotypes with MiXCR, one entry per CDR3 protein. Of approximately 580,000 distinct CDR3 sequences detected, about 25% appear once; the ten largest clones hold around 10%. The same sample was also studied in work on T cells of mothers and their children. That work states: The donors comprised roughly 6 children and their three healthy Caucasian mothers. M1S, a second-PCR primer, added sample barcodes and 2-4 random nucleotides.

The chain has TRBV7-9 and TRBJ2-5; D possibly corresponds to TRBD1 (7 bases). This TCR came from a boy younger than 18 in good health. Source material: blood. CDR3 coding DNA: TGTGCCAGCAGCGAACAGGGGACTCAAGAGACCCAGTACTTC. This sequence encodes CASSEQGTQETQYF.